This T cell receptor beta chain emerged from a study of Tregs in tolerant kidney transplant recipients. Study-level results: The most relevant donor-specific Treg TCRbeta repertoire apparently came from expansion with activated donor B cells. No direct test of biological reproducibility was done here. In tolerant patients, donor-specific Tregs outgrew total Tregs, suggesting antigen-driven expansion. Changing PCR primers prevented nucleotide comparison between some patients' samples.

Related graft donors supplied nonmyeloablative bone marrow transplants, and mixed chimerism was transient. Some clones are missing from TCRdb's copy, which holds only in-frame ones; the method was immunoSEQ multiplex PCR. The data hold over 70,000 clones, with about 91% observed a single time. CDR1 is SGHNT, CDR2 YYREEE, per germline (reference sequence). J was trimmed by 5 bases and V by 3 bases; bases with no gene match: 6. The CDR3 runs 17 residues. This clone has just one count. No antigen is known for it. This sequence was found in a human patient who received a combined kidney and bone marrow transplant. Some T cells may trace back to the graft donor. This rearrangement joins TRBV5-4 to TRBJ2-3, with TRBD2 matching 16 bases. Specimen: CD4+ T cells from blood (PBMCs), collected 24 months after the transplant. This chain's CDR3 is CASSSGTSGGAVDTQYF. The CDR3 DNA sequence: TGTGCCAGCAGCTCGGGGACTAGCGGGGGGGCTGTAGATACGCAGTATTTT. The full variable domain, in which reference TRBV5-4 and TRBJ2-3 provide the parts outside the CDR3, is ETGVTQSPTHLIKTRGQQVTLRCSSQSGHNTVSWYQQALGQGPQFIFQYYREEENGRGNFPPRFSGLQFPNYSSELNVNALELDDSALYLCASSSGTSGGAVDTQYFGPGTRLTVL.